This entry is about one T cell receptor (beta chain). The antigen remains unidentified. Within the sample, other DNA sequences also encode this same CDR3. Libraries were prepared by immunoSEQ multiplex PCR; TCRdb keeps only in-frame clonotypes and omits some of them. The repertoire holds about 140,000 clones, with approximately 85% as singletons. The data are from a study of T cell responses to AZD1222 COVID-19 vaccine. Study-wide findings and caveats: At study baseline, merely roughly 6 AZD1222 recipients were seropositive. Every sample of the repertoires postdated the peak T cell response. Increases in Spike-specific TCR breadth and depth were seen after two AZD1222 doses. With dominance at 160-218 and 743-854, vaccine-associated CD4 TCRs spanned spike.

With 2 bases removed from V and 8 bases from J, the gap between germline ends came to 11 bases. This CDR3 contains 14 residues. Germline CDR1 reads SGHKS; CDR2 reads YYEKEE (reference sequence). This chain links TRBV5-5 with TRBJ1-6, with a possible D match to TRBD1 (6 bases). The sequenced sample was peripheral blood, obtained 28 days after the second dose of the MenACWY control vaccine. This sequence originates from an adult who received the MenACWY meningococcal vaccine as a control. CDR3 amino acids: CASSLQGLDSPLHF. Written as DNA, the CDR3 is TGTGCCAGCAGCTTACAGGGTCTGGATTCACCCCTCCACTTT.